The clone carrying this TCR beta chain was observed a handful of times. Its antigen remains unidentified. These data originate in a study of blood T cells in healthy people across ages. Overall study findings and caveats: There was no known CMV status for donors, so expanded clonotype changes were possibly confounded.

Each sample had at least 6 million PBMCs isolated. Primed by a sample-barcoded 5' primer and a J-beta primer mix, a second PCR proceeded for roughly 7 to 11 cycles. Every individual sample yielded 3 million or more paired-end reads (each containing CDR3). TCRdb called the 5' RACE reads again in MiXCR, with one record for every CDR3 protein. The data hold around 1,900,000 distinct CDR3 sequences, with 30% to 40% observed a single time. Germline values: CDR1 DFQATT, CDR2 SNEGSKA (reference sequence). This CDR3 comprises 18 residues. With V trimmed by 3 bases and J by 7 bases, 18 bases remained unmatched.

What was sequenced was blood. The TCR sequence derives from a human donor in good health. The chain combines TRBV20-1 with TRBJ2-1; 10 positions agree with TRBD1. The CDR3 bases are TGCAGTGCTAGGAATCCGGGACAGGGGCTAATAGGATCGAATGAGCAGTTCTTC. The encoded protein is CSARNPGQGLIGSNEQFF.